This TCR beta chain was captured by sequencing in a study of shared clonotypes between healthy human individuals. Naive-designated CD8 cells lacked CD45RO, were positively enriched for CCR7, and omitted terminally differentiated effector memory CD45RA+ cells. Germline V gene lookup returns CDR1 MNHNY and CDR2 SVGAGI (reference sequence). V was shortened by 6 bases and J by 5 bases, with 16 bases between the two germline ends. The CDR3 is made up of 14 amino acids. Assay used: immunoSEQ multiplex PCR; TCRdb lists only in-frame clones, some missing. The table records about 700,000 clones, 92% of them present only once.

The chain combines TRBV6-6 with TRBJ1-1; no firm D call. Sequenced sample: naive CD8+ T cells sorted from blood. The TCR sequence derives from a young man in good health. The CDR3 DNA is TGTGCCAGCAGCTCCGTGAATGCGGCTACTGAAGCTTTCTTT. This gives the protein CASSSVNAATEAFF.